This entry lists 10 T cell receptor beta chains sequenced from one sample in a study of molecular identifiers for immune sequencing clone quantification. TCRdb re-called the PCR reads with MiXCR, one entry per CDR3 protein. Altogether fewer than 100,000 distinct CDR3 sequences are present, roughly 21% being singletons, with the ten largest covering about 0.95%. The sequenced sample was naive CD8+ T cells from blood, with Jurkat cell RNA spiked in. Subset reported: FACS-sorted CD8+CD4-CCR7+CD45RA+ naive T cells. These TCRs come from a human donor in good health. Some libraries in this study had Jurkat cell RNA spiked in.

This clonotype was picked up many times. V usage is TRBV6-6 and J usage is TRBJ1-5; D is ambiguous. Between the trimmed V and J ends, which lost 2 bases and 0 bases, there was a span of 5 bases. Germline CDR1 and CDR2: MNHNY and SVGAGI (reference sequence). The CDR3 spans 14 residues. The chain's CDR3 is CASSYRDSNQPQHF. DNA for the CDR3: TGTGCCAGCAGTTACAGGGATAGCAATCAGCCCCAGCATTTT.

This clonotype has only one observation. The conserved closing phenylalanine or tryptophan is absent in this CDR3, likely reflecting a read error. The chain has TRBV6-4 and TRBJ1-1; 8 bases fit TRBD1. The V gene end was trimmed by 3 bases and the J gene end by 0 bases; junction bases not matched to a gene: 9. CDR3 size: 17 residues. Germline loops: CDR1 MRHNA, CDR2 SNTAGT. CDR3 region: CASSETGTGGMNTEAFS. The CDR3 nucleotides read TGTGCCAGCAGTGAAACCGGGACAGGAGGAATGAACACTGAAGCTTTCTCT.

This clonotype was counted many times. CDR3 region: CATSTGTYEQYF. In DNA, the CDR3 is TGTGCCACCTCTACAGGGACCTACGAGCAGTACTTC. The chain uses TRBV19 and TRBJ2-7; maybe TRBD1 (6 bases). Trimming pared 10 bases from V and 2 bases from J, leaving 12 bases between. This CDR3 is 12 amino acids long. Per the germline V gene, CDR1 is LNHDA and CDR2 is SQIVND (reference sequence).

This clonotype was counted many times. The J gene is TRBJ1-1, the V gene TRBV29-1, with D unresolved. V lost 7 bases and J lost 7, with 22 bases in between. Per germline, CDR1 SQVTM and CDR2 ANQGSEA. This CDR3 has 14 amino acids. CDR3 protein: CSALRRSGAGEAFF. CDR3 DNA sequence: TGCAGCGCCCTACGCCGCTCAGGTGCCGGTGAAGCTTTCTTT.

Turning to this clonotype: This may stem from a read error, because a much larger clone lies one nucleotide away. J is TRBJ2-1 and V is TRBV11-2; 9 bases are shared with TRBD2. Germline V gives CDR1 SGHAT, CDR2 FQNNGV. The CDR3 extends over 18 amino acids. For the CDR3, the DNA is TGTGCCGGCAGCCCGTCCCTAAGCGGGGGGAGCTCCTACAATGAGCAGTTCTTC. As protein: CAGSPSLSGGSSYNEQFF.

Ten or more counts support this clonotype. The gene calls are TRBV29-1 and TRBJ1-1, with no clear D. From germline, CDR1 is SQVTM and CDR2 ANQGSEA. CDR3 length: 11 residues. Trimming removed 6 bases at V and 5 bases at J, with 10 bases between. CDR3 coding DNA: TGCAGCGTGTTGGGCCAGACTGAAGCTTTCTTT. Protein sequence: CSVLGQTEAFF.

This clonotype showed up just a few times. The V gene is TRBV7-9, the J gene TRBJ2-7, with TRBD1 matching over 12 bases. The CDR3 length is 16 residues. Germline loops: CDR1 SEHNR, CDR2 FQNEAQ (reference sequence). Trimming at V came to 5 bases and at J to 2 bases, leaving 7 bases not matched to a gene. CDR3 region: CASSPRDRGLTYEQYF. The CDR3 DNA reads as TGTGCCAGCAGCCCCCGGGACAGGGGGCTGACCTACGAGCAGTACTTC.

The chain recombines TRBV6-6 with TRBJ2-3; 10 bases fit TRBD1. The CDR3 runs to 14 residues. V trimming: 5 bases; J trimming: 5 bases; junction bases outside the gene matches: 4. Germline-derived CDR1 and CDR2 are MNHNY and SVGAGI (reference sequence). Here the CDR3 DNA reads TGTGCCAGCAGTCTTGGACAGGGGGAAGATACGCAGTATTTT. Translation gives CASSLGQGEDTQYF.

This clonotype has a count of ten or more. V usage is TRBV27 and J usage is TRBJ1-4, with D perhaps matching TRBD1 (5 bases). CDR1 and CDR2 (germline): MNHEY, SMNVEV (reference sequence). The V end lost 4 bases, the J end lost 6 bases, and 12 bases lay between the germline ends. This CDR3 region has 14 residues. CDR3 DNA sequence: TGTGCCAGCAGTTCCGGCCCAGGGCATGAAAAACTGTTTTTT. Amino acids: CASSSGPGHEKLFF.

Notes on this clonotype: In this CDR3 the conserved last residue, phenylalanine or tryptophan, is missing, so a read error is likely. The rearrangement links TRBV6-6 to TRBJ1-2; D may be TRBD1 (5 bases). Germline V gene sequence: CDR1 MNHNY, CDR2 SVGAGI (reference sequence). The CDR3 runs to 14 residues. V dropped 6 bases and J dropped 3 bases, with 14 bases sitting between them. In nucleotides, the CDR3 is TGTGCCAGCAGCAGACAGAGCAGCTACTATGGCTACACCCTC. As protein: CASSRQSSYYGYTL.